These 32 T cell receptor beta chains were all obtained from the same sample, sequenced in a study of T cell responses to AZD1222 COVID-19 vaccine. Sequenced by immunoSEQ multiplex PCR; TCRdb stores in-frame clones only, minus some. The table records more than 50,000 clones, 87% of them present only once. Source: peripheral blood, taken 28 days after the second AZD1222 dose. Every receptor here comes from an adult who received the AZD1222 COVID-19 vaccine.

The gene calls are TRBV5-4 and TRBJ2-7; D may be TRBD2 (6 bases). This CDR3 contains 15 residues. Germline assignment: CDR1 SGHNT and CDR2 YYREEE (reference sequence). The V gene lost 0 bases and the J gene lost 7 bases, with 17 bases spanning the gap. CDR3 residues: CASSLGGREHGEQYF. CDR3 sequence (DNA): TGTGCCAGCAGCTTGGGAGGGCGGGAACATGGGGAGCAGTACTTC.

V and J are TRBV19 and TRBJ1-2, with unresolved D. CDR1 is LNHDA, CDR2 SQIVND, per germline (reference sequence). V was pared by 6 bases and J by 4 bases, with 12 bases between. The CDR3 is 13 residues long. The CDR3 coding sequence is TGTGCCAGTAGCGTGCAAAGCACCTATGGCTACACCTTC. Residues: CASSVQSTYGYTF.

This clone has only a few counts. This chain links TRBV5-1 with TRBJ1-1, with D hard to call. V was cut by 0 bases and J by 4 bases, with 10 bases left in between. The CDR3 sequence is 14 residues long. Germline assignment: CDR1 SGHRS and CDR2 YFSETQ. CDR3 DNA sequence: TGCGCCAGCAGCTTGGCCCCGGTTGGCACTGAAGCTTTCTTT. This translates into CASSLAPVGTEAFF.

This CDR3 is CATSVSGTQYF. The CDR3 nucleotides are TGTGCCACCAGTGTAAGCGGGACCCAGTACTTC. V usage is TRBV24-1 and J usage is TRBJ2-5, with a possible D match to TRBD2 (5 bases). This CDR3 has 11 amino acids. Trimming pared 5 bases from V and 7 bases from J, leaving 7 bases between. The germline V gene encodes CDR1 KGHDR and CDR2 SFDVKD.

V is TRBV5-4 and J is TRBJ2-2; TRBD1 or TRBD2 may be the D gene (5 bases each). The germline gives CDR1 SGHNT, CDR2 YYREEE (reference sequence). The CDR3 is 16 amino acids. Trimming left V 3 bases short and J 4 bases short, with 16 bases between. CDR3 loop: CASSWGLASPTGELFF. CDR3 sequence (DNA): TGTGCCAGCAGCTGGGGCCTGGCTAGCCCCACCGGGGAGCTGTTTTTT.

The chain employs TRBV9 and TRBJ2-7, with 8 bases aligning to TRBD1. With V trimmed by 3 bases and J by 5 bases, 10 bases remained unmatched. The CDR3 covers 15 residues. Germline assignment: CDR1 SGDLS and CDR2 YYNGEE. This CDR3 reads CASSATNQGANEQYF. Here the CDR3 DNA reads TGTGCCAGCAGCGCCACAAACCAGGGGGCGAACGAGCAGTACTTC.

This CDR3 reads CATSRERTPLEAFF. The DNA for the CDR3 is TGTGCCACCAGCAGAGAGAGGACACCCCTCGAAGCTTTCTTT. V usage is TRBV15 and J usage is TRBJ1-1, with a weak D call TRBD1 (5 bases). CDR3 length: 14 residues. With 0 bases removed from V and 8 bases from J, the gap between germline ends came to 13 bases. Germline V gene sequence: CDR1 LNHNV, CDR2 YYDKDF (reference sequence).

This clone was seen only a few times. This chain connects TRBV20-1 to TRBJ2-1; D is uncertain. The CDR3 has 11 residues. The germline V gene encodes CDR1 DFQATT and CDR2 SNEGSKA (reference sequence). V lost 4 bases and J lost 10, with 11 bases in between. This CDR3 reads CSAKSNVEQFF. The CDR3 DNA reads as TGCAGTGCTAAGTCCAACGTGGAGCAGTTCTTC.

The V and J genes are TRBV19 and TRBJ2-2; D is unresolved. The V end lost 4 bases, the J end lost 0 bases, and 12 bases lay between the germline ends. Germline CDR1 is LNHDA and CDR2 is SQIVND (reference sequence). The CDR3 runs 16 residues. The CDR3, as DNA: TGTGCCAGTAGTAGGGCCCCGGACGCGAACACCGGGGAGCTGTTTTTT. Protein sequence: CASSRAPDANTGELFF.

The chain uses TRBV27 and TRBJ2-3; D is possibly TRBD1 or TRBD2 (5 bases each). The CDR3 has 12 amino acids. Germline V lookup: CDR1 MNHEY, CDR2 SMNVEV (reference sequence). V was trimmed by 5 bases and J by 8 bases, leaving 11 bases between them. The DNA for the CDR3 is TGTGCCAGCAGTGATTGGGGGAGTACGCAGTATTTT. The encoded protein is CASSDWGSTQYF.

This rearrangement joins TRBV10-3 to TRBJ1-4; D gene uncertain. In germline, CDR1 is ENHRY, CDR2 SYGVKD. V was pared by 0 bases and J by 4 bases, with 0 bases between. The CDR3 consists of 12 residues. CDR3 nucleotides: TGTGCCATCAGTGAGTCTAATGAAAAACTGTTTTTT. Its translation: CAISESNEKLFF.

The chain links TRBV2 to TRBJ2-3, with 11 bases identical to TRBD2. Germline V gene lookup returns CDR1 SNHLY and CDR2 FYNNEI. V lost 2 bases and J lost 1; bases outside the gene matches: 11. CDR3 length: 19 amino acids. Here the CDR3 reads CASSETSGTSGLRTDTQYF. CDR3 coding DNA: TGTGCCAGCAGTGAAACTTCGGGGACTAGCGGACTTCGCACAGATACGCAGTATTTT.

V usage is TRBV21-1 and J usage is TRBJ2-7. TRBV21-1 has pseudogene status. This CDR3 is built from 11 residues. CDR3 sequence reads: CASTQTKEQYF. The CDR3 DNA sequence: TGTGCCAGCACCCAGACGAAAGAGCAGTACTTC.

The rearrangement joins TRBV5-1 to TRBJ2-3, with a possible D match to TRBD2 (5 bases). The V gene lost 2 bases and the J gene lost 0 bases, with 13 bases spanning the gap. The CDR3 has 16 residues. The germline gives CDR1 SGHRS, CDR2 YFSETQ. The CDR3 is CASSFGVSGSTDTQYF. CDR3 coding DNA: TGCGCCAGCAGCTTCGGGGTCTCTGGTAGCACAGATACGCAGTATTTT.

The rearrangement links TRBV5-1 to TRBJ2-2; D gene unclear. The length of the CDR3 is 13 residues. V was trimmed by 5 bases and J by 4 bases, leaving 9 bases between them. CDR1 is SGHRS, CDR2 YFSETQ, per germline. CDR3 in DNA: TGCGCCAGCAGTCTCGACATCACCGGGGAGCTGTTTTTT. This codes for CASSLDITGELFF.

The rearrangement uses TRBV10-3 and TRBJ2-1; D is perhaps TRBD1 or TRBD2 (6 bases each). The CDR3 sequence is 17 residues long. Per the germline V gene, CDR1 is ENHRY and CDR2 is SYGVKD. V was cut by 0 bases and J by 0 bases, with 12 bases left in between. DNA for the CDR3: TGTGCCATCAGTGAGTCACGGGGGCCGACCTCCTACAATGAGCAGTTCTTC. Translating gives CAISESRGPTSYNEQFF.

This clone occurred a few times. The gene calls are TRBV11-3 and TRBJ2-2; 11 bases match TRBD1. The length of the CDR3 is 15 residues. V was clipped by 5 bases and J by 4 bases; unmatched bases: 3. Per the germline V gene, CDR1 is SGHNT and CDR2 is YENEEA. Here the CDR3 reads CASSPGQGGTGELFF. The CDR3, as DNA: TGTGCCAGCAGCCCGGGACAGGGGGGCACCGGGGAGCTGTTTTTT.

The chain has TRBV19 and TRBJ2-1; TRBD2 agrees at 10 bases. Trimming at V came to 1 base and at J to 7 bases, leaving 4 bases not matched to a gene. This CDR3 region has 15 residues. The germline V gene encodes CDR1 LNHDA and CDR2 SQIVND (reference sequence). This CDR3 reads CASSIALGLANEQFF. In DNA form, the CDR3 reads TGTGCCAGTAGTATAGCTTTGGGACTAGCGAATGAGCAGTTCTTC.

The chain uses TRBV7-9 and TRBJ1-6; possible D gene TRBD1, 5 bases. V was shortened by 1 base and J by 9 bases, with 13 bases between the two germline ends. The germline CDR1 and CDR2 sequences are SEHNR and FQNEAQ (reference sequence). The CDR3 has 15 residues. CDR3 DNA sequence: TGTGCCAGCAGCTTAGTAGGCCAGGGTGGTTCACCCCTCCACTTT. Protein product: CASSLVGQGGSPLHF.

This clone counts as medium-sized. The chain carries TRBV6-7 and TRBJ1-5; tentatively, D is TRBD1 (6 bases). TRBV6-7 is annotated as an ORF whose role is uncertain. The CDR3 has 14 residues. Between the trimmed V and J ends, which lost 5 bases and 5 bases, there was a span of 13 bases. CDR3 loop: CASSRQVHHQPQHF. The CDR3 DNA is TGTGCCAGCAGTCGACAGGTACACCATCAGCCCCAGCATTTT.

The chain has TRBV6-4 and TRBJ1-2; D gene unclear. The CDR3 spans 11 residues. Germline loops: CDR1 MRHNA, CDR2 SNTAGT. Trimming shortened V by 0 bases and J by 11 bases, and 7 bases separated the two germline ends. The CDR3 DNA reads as TGTGCCAGCAGTGACTCCGGTGGATACACCTTC. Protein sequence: CASSDSGGYTF.

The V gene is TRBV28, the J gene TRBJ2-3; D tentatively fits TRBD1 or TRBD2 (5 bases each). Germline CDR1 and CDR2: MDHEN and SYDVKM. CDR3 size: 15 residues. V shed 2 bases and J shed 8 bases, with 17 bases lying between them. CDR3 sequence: CASSLGGLGAGTQYF. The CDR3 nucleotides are TGTGCCAGCAGTTTAGGTGGACTTGGGGCCGGTACGCAGTATTTT.

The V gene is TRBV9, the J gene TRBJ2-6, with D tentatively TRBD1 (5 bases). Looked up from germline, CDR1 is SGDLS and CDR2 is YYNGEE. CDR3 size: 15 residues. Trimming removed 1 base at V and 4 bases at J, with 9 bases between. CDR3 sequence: CASSVSGLGANVLTF. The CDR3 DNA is TGTGCCAGCAGCGTATCAGGGTTGGGGGCCAACGTCCTGACTTTC. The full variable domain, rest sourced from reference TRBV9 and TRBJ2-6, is DSGVTQTPKHLITATGQRVTLRCSPRSGDLSVYWYQQSLDQGLQFLIQYYNGEERAKGNILERFSAQQFPDLHSELNLSSLELGDSALYFCASSVSGLGANVLTFGAGSRLTVL.

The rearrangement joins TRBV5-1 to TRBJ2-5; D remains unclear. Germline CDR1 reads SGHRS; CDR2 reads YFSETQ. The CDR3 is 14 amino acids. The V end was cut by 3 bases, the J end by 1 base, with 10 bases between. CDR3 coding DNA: TGCGCCAGCAGCTCGGTACAGAGCCAAGAGACCCAGTACTTC. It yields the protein CASSSVQSQETQYF.

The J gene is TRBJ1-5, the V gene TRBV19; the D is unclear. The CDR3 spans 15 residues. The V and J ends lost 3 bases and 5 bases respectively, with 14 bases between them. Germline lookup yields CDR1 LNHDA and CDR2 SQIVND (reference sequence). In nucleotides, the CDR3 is TGTGCCAGTAGTATCGACCTTGCAACTCATCAGCCCCAGCATTTT. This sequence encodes CASSIDLATHQPQHF.

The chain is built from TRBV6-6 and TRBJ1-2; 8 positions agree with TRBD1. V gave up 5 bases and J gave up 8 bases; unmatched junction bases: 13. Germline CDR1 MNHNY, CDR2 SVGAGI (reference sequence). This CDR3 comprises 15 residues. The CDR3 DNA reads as TGTGCCAGCAGTCAAACGCAACAGGGGGTAGGGGGCTACACCTTC. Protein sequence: CASSQTQQGVGGYTF.

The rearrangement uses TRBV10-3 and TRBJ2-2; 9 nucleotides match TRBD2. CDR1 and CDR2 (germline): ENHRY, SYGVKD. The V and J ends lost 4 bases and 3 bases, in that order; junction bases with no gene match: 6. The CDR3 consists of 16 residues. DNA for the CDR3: TGTGCCATCAGTGTATCACTAGCGGGTGACACCGGGGAGCTGTTTTTT. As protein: CAISVSLAGDTGELFF.

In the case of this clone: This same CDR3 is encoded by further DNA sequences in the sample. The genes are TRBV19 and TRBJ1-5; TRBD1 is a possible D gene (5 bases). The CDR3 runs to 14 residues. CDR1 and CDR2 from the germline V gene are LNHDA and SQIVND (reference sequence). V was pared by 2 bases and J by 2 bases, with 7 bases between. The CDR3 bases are TGTGCCAGTAGTATAACAGGAGGCAATCAGCCCCAGCATTTT. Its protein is CASSITGGNQPQHF.

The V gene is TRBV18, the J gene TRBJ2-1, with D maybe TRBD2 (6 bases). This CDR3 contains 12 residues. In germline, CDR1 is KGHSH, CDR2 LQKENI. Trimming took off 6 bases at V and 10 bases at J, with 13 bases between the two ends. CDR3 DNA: TGTGCCAGCTCCCCCCTAGCGCCGGAGCAGTTCTTC. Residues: CASSPLAPEQFF.

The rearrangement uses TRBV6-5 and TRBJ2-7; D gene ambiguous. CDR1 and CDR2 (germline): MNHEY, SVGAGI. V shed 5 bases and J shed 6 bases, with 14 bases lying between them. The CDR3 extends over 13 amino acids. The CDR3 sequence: CASSPDTASEQYF. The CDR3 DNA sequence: TGTGCCAGCAGTCCCGACACGGCGTCCGAGCAGTACTTC.

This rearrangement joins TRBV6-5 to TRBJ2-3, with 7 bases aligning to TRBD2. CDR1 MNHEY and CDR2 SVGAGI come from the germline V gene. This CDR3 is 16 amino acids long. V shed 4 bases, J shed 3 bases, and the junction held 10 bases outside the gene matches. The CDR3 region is CASSFGAGVGTDTQYF. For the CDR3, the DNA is TGTGCCAGCAGTTTTGGGGCGGGAGTCGGGACAGATACGCAGTATTTT.

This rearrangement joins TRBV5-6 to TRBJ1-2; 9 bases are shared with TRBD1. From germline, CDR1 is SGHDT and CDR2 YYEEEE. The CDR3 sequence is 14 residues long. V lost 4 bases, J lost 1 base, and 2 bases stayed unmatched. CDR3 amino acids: CASSPTGGNYGYTF. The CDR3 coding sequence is TGTGCCAGCAGCCCGACAGGGGGTAACTATGGCTACACCTTC.